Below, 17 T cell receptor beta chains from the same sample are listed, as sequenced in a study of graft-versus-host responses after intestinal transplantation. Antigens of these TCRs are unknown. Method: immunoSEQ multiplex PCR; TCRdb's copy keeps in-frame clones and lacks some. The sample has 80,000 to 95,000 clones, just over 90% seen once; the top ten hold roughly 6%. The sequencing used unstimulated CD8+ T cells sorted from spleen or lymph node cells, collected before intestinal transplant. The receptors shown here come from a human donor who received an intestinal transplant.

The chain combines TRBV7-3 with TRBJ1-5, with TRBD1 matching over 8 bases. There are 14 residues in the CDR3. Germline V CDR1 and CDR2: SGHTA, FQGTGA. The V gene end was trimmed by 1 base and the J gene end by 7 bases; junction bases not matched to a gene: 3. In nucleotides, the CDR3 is TGTGCCAGCAGCTTAAGACAGGGGTCGCAGCCCCAGCATTTT. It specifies CASSLRQGSQPQHF.

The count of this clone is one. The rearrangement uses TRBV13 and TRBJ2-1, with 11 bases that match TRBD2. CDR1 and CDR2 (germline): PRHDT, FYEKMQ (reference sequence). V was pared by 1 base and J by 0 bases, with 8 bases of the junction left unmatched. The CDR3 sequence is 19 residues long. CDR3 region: CASSLELAGEWGSYNEQFF. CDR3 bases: TGTGCCAGCAGCTTAGAACTAGCGGGAGAGTGGGGCTCCTACAATGAGCAGTTCTTC.

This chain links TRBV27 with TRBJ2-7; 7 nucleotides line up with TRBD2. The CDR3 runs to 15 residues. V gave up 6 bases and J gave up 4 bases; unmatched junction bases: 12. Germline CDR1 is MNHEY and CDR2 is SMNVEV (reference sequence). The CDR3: CASSSSGDGSYEQYF. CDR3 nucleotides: TGTGCCAGCAGCTCCAGCGGGGACGGGTCATACGAGCAGTACTTC.

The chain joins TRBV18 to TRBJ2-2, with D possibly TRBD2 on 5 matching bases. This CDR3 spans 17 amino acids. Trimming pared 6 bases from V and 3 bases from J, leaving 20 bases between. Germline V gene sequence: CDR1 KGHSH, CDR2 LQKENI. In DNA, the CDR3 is TGTGCCAGCTCCATCAGACGAGAGGGCGCCGACACCGGGGAGCTGTTTTTT. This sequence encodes CASSIRREGADTGELFF.

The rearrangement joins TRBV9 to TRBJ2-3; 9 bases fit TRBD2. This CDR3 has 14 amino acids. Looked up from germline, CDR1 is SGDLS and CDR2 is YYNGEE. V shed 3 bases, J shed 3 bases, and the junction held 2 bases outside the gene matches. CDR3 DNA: TGTGCCAGCAGCGAAAGCGGGGGGACAGATACGCAGTATTTT. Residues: CASSESGGTDTQYF.

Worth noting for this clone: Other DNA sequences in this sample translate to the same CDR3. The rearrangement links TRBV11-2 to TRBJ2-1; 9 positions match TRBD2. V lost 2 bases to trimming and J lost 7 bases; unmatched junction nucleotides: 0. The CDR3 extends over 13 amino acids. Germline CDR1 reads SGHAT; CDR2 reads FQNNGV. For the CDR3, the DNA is TGTGCCAGCAGCTTACTAGCGGGGAATGAGCAGTTCTTC. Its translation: CASSLLAGNEQFF.

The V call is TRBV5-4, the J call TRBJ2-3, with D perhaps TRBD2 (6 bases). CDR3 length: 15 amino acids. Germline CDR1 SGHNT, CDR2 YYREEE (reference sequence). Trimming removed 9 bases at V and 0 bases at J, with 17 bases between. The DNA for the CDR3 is TGTGCCACGACCGACGGGGGATCTAGCACAGATACGCAGTATTTT. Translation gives CATTDGGSSTDTQYF.

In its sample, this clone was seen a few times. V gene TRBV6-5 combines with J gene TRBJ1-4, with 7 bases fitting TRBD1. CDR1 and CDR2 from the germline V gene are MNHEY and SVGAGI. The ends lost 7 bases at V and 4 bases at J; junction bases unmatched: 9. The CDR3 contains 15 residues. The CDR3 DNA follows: TGTGCCAGCACCGTGATCGCAGGGGGTAATGAAAAACTGTTTTTT. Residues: CASTVIAGGNEKLFF.

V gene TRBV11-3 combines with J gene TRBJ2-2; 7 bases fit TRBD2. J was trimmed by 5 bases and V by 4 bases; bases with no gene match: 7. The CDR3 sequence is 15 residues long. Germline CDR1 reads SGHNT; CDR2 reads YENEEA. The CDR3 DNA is TGTGCCAGCAGCTCGACTAGCAGTTTTACCGGGGAGCTGTTTTTT. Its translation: CASSSTSSFTGELFF.

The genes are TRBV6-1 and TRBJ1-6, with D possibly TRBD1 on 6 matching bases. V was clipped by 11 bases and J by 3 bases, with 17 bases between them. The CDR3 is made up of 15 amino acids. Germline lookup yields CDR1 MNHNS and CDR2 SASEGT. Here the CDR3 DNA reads TGTGCCTGTTGGGACAAAAAAAACTATAATTCACCCCTCCACTTT. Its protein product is CACWDKKNYNSPLHF.

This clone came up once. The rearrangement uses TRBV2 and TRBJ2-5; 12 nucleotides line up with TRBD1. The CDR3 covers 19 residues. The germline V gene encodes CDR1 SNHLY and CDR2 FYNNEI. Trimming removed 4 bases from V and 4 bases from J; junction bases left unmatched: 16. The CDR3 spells CASSVQPGQGALYGETQYF. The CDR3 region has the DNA TGTGCCAGCAGTGTACAGCCGGGACAGGGGGCGCTTTATGGAGAGACCCAGTACTTC.

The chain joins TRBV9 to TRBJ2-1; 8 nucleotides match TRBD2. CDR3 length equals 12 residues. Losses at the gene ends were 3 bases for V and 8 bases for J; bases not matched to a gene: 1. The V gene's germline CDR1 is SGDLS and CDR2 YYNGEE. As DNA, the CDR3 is TGTGCCAGCAGCGCGACTAGCGATGAGCAGTTCTTC. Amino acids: CASSATSDEQFF.

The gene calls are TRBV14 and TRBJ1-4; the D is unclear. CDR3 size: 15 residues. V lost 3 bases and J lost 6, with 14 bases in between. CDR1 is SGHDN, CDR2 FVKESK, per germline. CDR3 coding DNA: TGTGCCAGCAGCCAGGCCGCCGGGGTATATGAAAAACTGTTTTTT. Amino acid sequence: CASSQAAGVYEKLFF.

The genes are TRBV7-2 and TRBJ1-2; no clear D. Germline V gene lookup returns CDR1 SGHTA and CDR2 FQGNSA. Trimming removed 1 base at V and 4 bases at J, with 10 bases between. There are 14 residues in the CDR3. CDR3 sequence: CASSLGSGFYGYTF. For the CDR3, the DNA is TGTGCCAGCAGCTTAGGTTCTGGGTTCTATGGCTACACCTTC.

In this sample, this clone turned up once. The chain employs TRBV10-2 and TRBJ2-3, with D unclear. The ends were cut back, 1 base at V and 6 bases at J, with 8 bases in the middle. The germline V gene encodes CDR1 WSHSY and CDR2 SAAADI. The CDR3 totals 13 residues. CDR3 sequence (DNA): TGCGCCAGCAGTGAGTTTCGAACCGATACGCAGTATTTT. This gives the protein CASSEFRTDTQYF.

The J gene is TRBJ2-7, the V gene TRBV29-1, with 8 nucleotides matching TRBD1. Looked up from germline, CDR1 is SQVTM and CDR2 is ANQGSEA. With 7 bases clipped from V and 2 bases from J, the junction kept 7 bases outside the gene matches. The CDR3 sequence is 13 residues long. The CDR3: CSAQGAHAYEQYF. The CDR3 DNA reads TGCAGCGCGCAGGGGGCCCATGCCTACGAGCAGTACTTC.

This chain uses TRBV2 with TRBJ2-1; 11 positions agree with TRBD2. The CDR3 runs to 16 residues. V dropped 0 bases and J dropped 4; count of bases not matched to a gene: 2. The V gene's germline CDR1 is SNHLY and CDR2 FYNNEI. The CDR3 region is CASSEAGLAAYNEQFF. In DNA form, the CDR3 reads TGTGCCAGCAGTGAAGCGGGACTAGCGGCTTACAATGAGCAGTTCTTC.